This T cell receptor beta chain was sequenced in a study of cytomegalovirus exposure and HLA in healthy donors. Notes on the study in general: In a later analysis, V- and J-gene trimming of beta chains associated with a DCLRE1C missense variant, replicated independently. The authors later found TCR association rates varying by HLA locus, with DRB1 most and HLA-C fewest. Immune exposure information comprised only CMV serostatus.

Primers included in the PCR were 60 Vbeta and 13 Jbeta primers. TCRdb's copy holds only in-frame clones and misses some; the assay was immunoSEQ multiplex PCR. Of about 170,000 clones in the sample, less than 75% are singletons; the top ten hold about 1.6%. From germline, CDR1 is SGHRS and CDR2 YFSETQ. This CDR3 contains 14 residues. Concerning this clone itself: Its antigen is unknown.

The chain uses TRBV5-1 and TRBJ2-5; a weak D match, TRBD1 (6 bases). The better agreement between TRBJ2-7 and the DNA end casts doubt on the J call. The TCR comes from a girl under 18 in good health and CMV-seronegative. The sequenced sample consisted of PBMCs. For the CDR3, the DNA is TGCGCCAGCAGCTTGGCTGGACAGAACTACGAGCAGTACTTC. This encodes CASSLAGQNYEQYF.